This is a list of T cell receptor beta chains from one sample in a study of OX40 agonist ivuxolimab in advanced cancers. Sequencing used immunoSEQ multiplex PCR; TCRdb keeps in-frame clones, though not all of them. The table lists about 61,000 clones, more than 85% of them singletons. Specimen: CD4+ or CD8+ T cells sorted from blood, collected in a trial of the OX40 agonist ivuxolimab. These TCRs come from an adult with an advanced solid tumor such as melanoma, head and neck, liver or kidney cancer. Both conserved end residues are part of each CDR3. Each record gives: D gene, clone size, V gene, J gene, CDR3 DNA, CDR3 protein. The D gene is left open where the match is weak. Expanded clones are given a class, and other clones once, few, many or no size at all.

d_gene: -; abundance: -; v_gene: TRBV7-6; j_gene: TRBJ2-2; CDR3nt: TGTGCCAGCCTCCCCCAGACGCGTCGGGACACCGGGGAGCTGTTTTTT; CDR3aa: CASLPQTRRDTGELFF
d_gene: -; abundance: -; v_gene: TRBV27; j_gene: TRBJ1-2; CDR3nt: TGTGCCAGCAGTTCAACCCGAGGGGTCTCCGGGTACACCTTC; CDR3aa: CASSSTRGVSGYTF
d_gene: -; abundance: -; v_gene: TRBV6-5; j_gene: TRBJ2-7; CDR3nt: TGTGCCAGCAGTTACCAGGGGATCTACGAGCAGTACTTC; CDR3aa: CASSYQGIYEQYF
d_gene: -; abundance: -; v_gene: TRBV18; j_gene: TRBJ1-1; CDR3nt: TGTGCCAGCTCCCAACCCAGGGAGAGCACTGAAGCTTTCTTT; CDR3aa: CASSQPRESTEAFF
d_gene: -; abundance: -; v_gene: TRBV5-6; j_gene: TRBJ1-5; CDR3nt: TGTGCCAGCAGCTTATGGGCCGGGGGGAATCAGCCCCAGCATTTT; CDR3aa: CASSLWAGGNQPQHF
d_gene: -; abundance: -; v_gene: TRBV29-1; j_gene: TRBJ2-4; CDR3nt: TGCAGCGTTGTCCCTGTGGACATGCGAGCCAAAAACATTCAGTACTTC; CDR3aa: CSVVPVDMRAKNIQYF
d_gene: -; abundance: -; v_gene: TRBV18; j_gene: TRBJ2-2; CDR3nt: TGTGCCAGCTCACCACCGGGAGATGGGGAGCTGTTTTTT; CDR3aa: CASSPPGDGELFF
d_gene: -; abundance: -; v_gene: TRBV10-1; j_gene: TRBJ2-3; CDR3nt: TGCGCCAGCAGTGAGGGGGCTAGCGCGAGCACAGATACGCAGTATTTT; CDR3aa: CASSEGASASTDTQYF
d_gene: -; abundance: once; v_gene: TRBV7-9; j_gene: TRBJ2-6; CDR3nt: TGTGCCAGCAGCTCCCGCCCCGACTCTGGGGCCAACGTCCTGACTTTC; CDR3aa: CASSSRPDSGANVLTF
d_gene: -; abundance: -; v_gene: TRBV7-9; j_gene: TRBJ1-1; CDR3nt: TGTGCCAGCAGCTTAGCCCGAGCGTTTGAAGCTTTCTTT; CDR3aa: CASSLARAFEAFF
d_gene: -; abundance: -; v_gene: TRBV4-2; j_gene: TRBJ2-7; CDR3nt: TGTGCCAGCAGCCAAGCTAACGAGCAGTACTTC; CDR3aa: CASSQANEQYF
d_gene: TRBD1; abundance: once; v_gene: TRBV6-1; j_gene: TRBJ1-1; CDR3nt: TGTGTCAGCAGTGAAGACAGGGGGAACACTGAAGCTTTCTTT; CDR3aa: CVSSEDRGNTEAFF
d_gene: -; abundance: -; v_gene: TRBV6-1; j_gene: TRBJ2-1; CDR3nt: TGTGCCAGCGGGGGGGGGCTACACTCCTACAATGAGCAGTTCTTC; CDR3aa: CASGGGLHSYNEQFF
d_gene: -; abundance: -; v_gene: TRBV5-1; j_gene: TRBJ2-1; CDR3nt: TGCGCCAGCAGCCCGCAGACAGGATCCCACAATGAGCAGTTCTTC; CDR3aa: CASSPQTGSHNEQFF
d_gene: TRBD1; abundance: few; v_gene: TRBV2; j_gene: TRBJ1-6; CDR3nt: TGTGCCAGCAGTGGACTACAGGGGGCCCCGGGTTCACCCCTCCACTTT; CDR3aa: CASSGLQGAPGSPLHF
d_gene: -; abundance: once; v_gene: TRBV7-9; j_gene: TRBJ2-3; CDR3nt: TGTGCCAGCAGCTTGCTCCGGGACGGGGGGCCGGATACGCAGTATTTT; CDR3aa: CASSLLRDGGPDTQYF
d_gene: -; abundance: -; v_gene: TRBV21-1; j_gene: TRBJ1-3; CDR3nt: TGTGCCAGCAGCAAAGGGGGGTCTCTACTCTATGGAAACACCATATATTTT; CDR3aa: CASSKGGSLLYGNTIYF
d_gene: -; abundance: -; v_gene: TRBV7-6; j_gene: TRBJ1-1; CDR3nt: TGTGCCAGCAGCCCCCTGGGACAACCCACTGAAGCTTTCTTT; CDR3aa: CASSPLGQPTEAFF
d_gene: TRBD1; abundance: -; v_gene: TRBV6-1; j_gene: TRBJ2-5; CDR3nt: TGTGCCAGCAGTGAGATGCGAGGGGGCCTGGAAGAGACCCAGTACTTC; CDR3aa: CASSEMRGGLEETQYF
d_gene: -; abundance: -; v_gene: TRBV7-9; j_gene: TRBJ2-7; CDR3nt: TGTGCCAGCAGCCCCCGATTGGAGCCCCCCTACGAGCAGTACTTC; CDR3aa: CASSPRLEPPYEQYF
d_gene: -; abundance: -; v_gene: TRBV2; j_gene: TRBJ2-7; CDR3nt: TGTGCCAGCAGTGAGGTGGGGGCCATTTACGAGCAGTACTTC; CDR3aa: CASSEVGAIYEQYF